A selection of T cell receptor beta chains follows, all from one sample in a study of T cells in Graves' hyperthyroidism and ophthalmopathy. TCRdb independently ran MiXCR on the multiplex PCR reads; one entry per CDR3 protein. The table lists around 600,000 distinct CDR3 sequences, 15% to 18% of them singletons. Sample: blood. Receptors originate from a woman aged 25 to 39 with Graves' hyperthyroidism. The CDR3 runs from the conserved cysteine through the conserved F or W. The order of the fields is D gene, V gene, J gene, clone size, CDR3 DNA, CDR3 protein. The D gene is left open where the match is weak. The listing skips clone size in some rows; elsewhere it reads once, few, many or a size class.

>NA|TRBV9|TRBJ2-4|NA
TGTGCCAGCAGCGTGTCGGGCGGCGGAAGAGCCAAAAACATTCAGTACTTC
CASSVSGGGRAKNIQYF
>TRBD1|TRBV4-1|TRBJ2-7|NA
TGCGCCAGCAGCCGCATTCTACCGGGACAGGGTTTCGACGAGCAGTACTTC
CASSRILPGQGFDEQYF
>TRBD2|TRBV6-2/TRBV6-3|TRBJ2-7|many
TGTGCCGCACAGCTTGCGGGAGAATCCGAGCAGTACTTC
CAAQLAGESEQYF
>TRBD1|TRBV12-3/TRBV12-4|TRBJ1-5|many
TGTGCCAGCAGTTCCTCCGGGACAGGGGGAATTCTGGCCTTGAATCAGCCCCAGCATTTT
CASSSSGTGGILALNQPQHF
>NA|TRBV20-1|TRBJ2-1|many
TGCAGTGCTAGAGACCCAAGACGGGAGAGGTTGAATGAGCAGTTCTTC
CSARDPRRERLNEQFF
>NA|TRBV27|TRBJ1-5|many
TGTGCCTCGGCCGGGGGGGGTAGCAATCAGCCCCAGCATTTT
CASAGGGSNQPQHF
>NA|TRBV7-2|TRBJ2-7|few
TGTGCCAGCAGCGAATCCTTTAGCTCCTACGAGCAGTACTTC
CASSESFSSYEQYF
>NA|TRBV12-3/TRBV12-4|TRBJ1-6|NA
TGTGCCAGCAGTTGGGTTAGCTATAATTCACCCCTCCACTTT
CASSWVSYNSPLHF
>NA|TRBV5-5|TRBJ1-2|few
TGTGCCAGCAGCTTTCAGGATAGCAACTATGGCTACACCTTC
CASSFQDSNYGYTF
>NA|TRBV5-8|TRBJ2-5|NA
TGTGCCAGCAGCTTGGTTCTAGTAGGGTATAAAGAGACCCAGTACTTC
CASSLVLVGYKETQYF
>TRBD2|TRBV12-3/TRBV12-4|TRBJ2-2|many
TGTGCCAGCAGTTTAGCGGATCCGGGACTAGCGGGAACCGGGGAGCTGTTTTTT
CASSLADPGLAGTGELFF
>NA|TRBV27|TRBJ1-2|many
TGTGCCACCAGTTCAACGCGGTTTCGCGGCTACACCTTC
CATSSTRFRGYTF
>TRBD2|TRBV12-5|TRBJ2-3|many
TGTGCTAGTTCCGTGGCGGGAGCGGATACGCAGTATTTT
CASSVAGADTQYF
>TRBD2|TRBV18|TRBJ2-5|NA
TGTGCCAGCTCACCCTTAACGGGACTAGCGGGAGAAGAGACCCAGTACTTC
CASSPLTGLAGEETQYF
>TRBD2|TRBV10-3|TRBJ2-7|many
TGTGCCACGGGCGGGACTAGCGGGATAGACGAGCAGTACTTC
CATGGTSGIDEQYF
>NA|TRBV5-6|TRBJ2-1|NA
TGTGCCAGCAGCTTGGTGGATCGGGGGAATGAGCAGTTCTTC
CASSLVDRGNEQFF
>NA|TRBV30|TRBJ1-1|many
TGTGCCTGGAGTGGGGACGCCCTGAACACTGAAGCTTTCTTT
CAWSGDALNTEAFF
>NA|TRBV5-1|TRBJ2-1|many
TGCGCCAGCAGCTTGATCGGGGGACAGTACAATGAGCAGTTCTTC
CASSLIGGQYNEQFF
>NA|TRBV9|TRBJ2-1|NA
TGTGCCAGCAGCGTCATCTTAGGTGATGAGCAGTTCTTC
CASSVILGDEQFF
>NA|TRBV12-3/TRBV12-4|TRBJ1-2|many
TGTGCCAGCAGACAGTCTAACTATGGCTACACCTTC
CASRQSNYGYTF
>NA|TRBV4-1|TRBJ1-2|many
TGCGCCAGCAGCCAAGATTTCGGCAGCATGTACTCCTATGGCTACACCTTC
CASSQDFGSMYSYGYTF
>NA|TRBV30|TRBJ2-3|many
TGTGCCTGGAGTGTGTGGGAGACGCCAGCTACGCAGTATTTT
CAWSVWETPATQYF
>NA|TRBV28|TRBJ2-5|NA
TGTGCCAGCAGTTGGGGACAGGGACTAGGGACCCAGTACTTC
CASSWGQGLGTQYF
>NA|TRBV7-2|TRBJ1-4|few
TGTGCCAGCAGCTTAGCGGGGACGGGTGCAACTAATGAAAAACTGTTTTTT
CASSLAGTGATNEKLFF
>TRBD2|TRBV11-3|TRBJ2-1|few
TGTGTCAGCAGCTTAGCGGGGGACTCGAACAATGAGCAGTTCTTC
CVSSLAGDSNNEQFF
>NA|TRBV11-2|TRBJ2-7|many
TGTGCCAGCATCCCTAGGGTAGCGTCATCCTACGAGCAGTACTTC
CASIPRVASSYEQYF
>NA|TRBV10-3|TRBJ2-5|many
TGTGCCATCAGTGAGTCGCGTCAGGGAGGACAAGAGACCCAGTACTTC
CAISESRQGGQETQYF
>TRBD1|TRBV20-1|TRBJ2-5|few
TGCAGTGCTAGAGGGGTGGGACAGGGAGGAGAGACCCAGTACTTC
CSARGVGQGGETQYF
>TRBD2|TRBV20-1|TRBJ2-7|few
TGCAGTGCCGCCGGGACTAGCGGGAGACGCTCCTACGAGCAGTACTTC
CSAAGTSGRRSYEQYF
>TRBD2|TRBV5-5|TRBJ2-1|NA
TGCGCCAGCAGCTTGGACGGACTAGCGTTCAATGAGCAGTTCTTC
CASSLDGLAFNEQFF
>NA|TRBV19|TRBJ2-1|few
TGTGCCAGTAGTATTATCAGTAACAATGAGCAGTTCTTC
CASSIISNNEQFF
>TRBD2|TRBV10-1|TRBJ2-2|NA
TGCGCCAGCAGTGAGTCCACCCACCCGGGGGGAACGAACACCGGGGAGCTGTTTTTT
CASSESTHPGGTNTGELFF
>TRBD2|TRBV20-1|TRBJ2-7|few
TGCAGTGCTAGAGGTACCGGTCTAGGGACTAGCGGGTCCTACGAGCAGTACTTC
CSARGTGLGTSGSYEQYF
>NA|TRBV9|TRBJ1-1|NA
TGTGCCAGCAGCGTATCGGGAAGGACTGAAGCTTTCTTT
CASSVSGRTEAFF
>NA|TRBV12-3/TRBV12-4|TRBJ1-5|NA
TGTGCCAGCAGTTATCTCGGACCCAATCAGCCCCAGCATTTT
CASSYLGPNQPQHF
>TRBD2|TRBV19|TRBJ2-3|NA
TGTGCCAGTAGTATAGGCGGCGGGAGGGCCGTTTCATCTGATACGCAGTATTTT
CASSIGGGRAVSSDTQYF
>TRBD2|TRBV7-3|TRBJ2-3|few
TGTGCCAGCAGCCCCAGCCTAGCGGGAGGCACAGATACGCAGTATTTT
CASSPSLAGGTDTQYF